The 18 T cell receptor beta chains below come from one sample, sequenced in a study of T cells in localized non-small cell lung cancer (dated by TCRdb to about 2020). The method behind the library was the immunoSEQ multiplex PCR assay. TCRdb carries this immuneACCESS record with in-frame sequences only. Its versions omit some clonotypes, under half of them owing to an unresolved V gene in the studies checked, with the rest unexplained. This sample has 20,000 to 25,000 clones in its table, and about 89% of those were observed once. Of the sample, 10% to 15% falls within the top ten clones. The sequenced sample was peripheral blood, obtained before any cancer treatment. Receptors originate from an older male donor with stage I lung adenocarcinoma.

The V call is TRBV4-3, the J call TRBJ2-1; no clear D gene. The ends were cut back, 0 bases at V and 3 bases at J, with 9 bases in the middle. Germline V gene sequence: CDR1 LGHNA, CDR2 YSLEER. This CDR3 region has 15 residues. For the CDR3, the DNA is TGCGCCAGCAGCCAAGAAGGCGGCTACTACAATGAGCAGTTCTTC. Translation gives CASSQEGGYYNEQFF.

The chain joins TRBV6-6 to TRBJ1-1, with D possibly matching TRBD1 (6 bases). Trimming took 0 bases from V and 5 from J, leaving 16 bases between them. Germline CDR1 and CDR2: MNHNY and SVGAGI (reference sequence). There are 16 residues in the CDR3. The CDR3 region is CASSYSMPRGKTEAFF. The CDR3 nucleotides read TGTGCCAGCAGTTACTCAATGCCCAGGGGAAAGACTGAAGCTTTCTTT.

The chain employs TRBV5-8 and TRBJ1-2; D unresolved. The V gene's germline CDR1 is SGHTS and CDR2 YDEGEE. Trimming removed 0 bases at V and 2 bases at J, with 14 bases between. This CDR3 contains 16 residues. CDR3 sequence: CASSLAGGSQNYGYTF. The DNA for the CDR3 is TGTGCCAGCAGCTTGGCTGGCGGCAGCCAAAACTATGGCTACACCTTC.

The chain is built from TRBV4-1 and TRBJ2-6, with D maybe TRBD1 (6 bases). Germline CDR1 reads MGHRA; CDR2 reads YSYEKL. Trimming took off 4 bases at V and 3 bases at J, with 19 bases between the two ends. CDR3 length: 18 amino acids. DNA of the CDR3: TGCGCCAGCAGCCTTCCTGTGGGGGCCGCAGGTGGGGCCAACGTCCTGACTTTC. This encodes CASSLPVGAAGGANVLTF.

This sequence joins TRBV19 and TRBJ2-5, with D possibly TRBD2 on 6 matching bases. The germline V and J ends were trimmed by 4 bases and 4 bases, with 16 bases remaining between them. CDR3 length: 15 residues. Per germline, CDR1 LNHDA and CDR2 SQIVND (reference sequence). CDR3 protein: CASSSRFGRGETQYF. CDR3 bases: TGTGCCAGTAGTAGCAGGTTCGGGCGGGGAGAGACCCAGTACTTC.

V gene TRBV23-1 combines with J gene TRBJ1-2; 7 bases map to TRBD1. TRBV23-1 is an open reading frame, and its role is uncertain. This CDR3 is built from 16 residues. The J segment lost 5 bases and the V segment lost 3 bases, leaving 12 bases of the junction unmatched. The CDR3 loop reads CASSHPKDRLRYGYTF. For the CDR3, the DNA is TGCGCCAGCAGTCACCCTAAGGACAGGTTAAGGTATGGCTACACCTTC.

The chain combines TRBV9 with TRBJ1-2; weak D call: TRBD1 (5 bases). The CDR3 length is 15 residues. Trimming left V 1 base short and J 4 bases short, with 14 bases between. The V gene's germline CDR1 is SGDLS and CDR2 YYNGEE. The CDR3 DNA reads as TGTGCCAGCAGCGTATCCCGGGGCTTGAGCTATGGCTACACCTTC. It yields the protein CASSVSRGLSYGYTF.

This chain uses TRBV5-1 with TRBJ1-5, with 10 bases that match TRBD1. Germline trimming cut 0 bases from V and 6 bases from J; bases unmatched to any gene: 3. This CDR3 has 15 residues. Germline CDR1 is SGHRS and CDR2 is YFSETQ. The DNA for the CDR3 is TGCGCCAGCAGCTTGGGGACAGGGGGAGGTCAGCCCCAGCATTTT. Translation: CASSLGTGGGQPQHF. The full variable domain, in which reference TRBV5-1 and TRBJ1-5 provide the parts outside the CDR3, is KAGVTQTPRYLIKTRGQQVTLSCSPISGHRSVSWYQQTPGQGLQFLFEYFSETQRNKGNFPGRFSGRQFSNSRSEMNVSTLELGDSALYLCASSLGTGGGQPQHFGDGTRLSIL.

This chain links TRBV7-9 with TRBJ2-3, with D perhaps TRBD2 (6 bases). Germline loops: CDR1 SEHNR, CDR2 FQNEAQ (reference sequence). V lost 4 bases and J lost 1, with 15 bases in between. The CDR3 is 16 residues long. The CDR3 loop reads CASSSGAPLGTDTQYF. CDR3 in DNA: TGTGCCAGCAGCTCGGGAGCGCCCCTGGGCACAGATACGCAGTATTTT.

The chain carries TRBV20-1 and TRBJ2-1; 9 bases agree with TRBD2. CDR3 size: 11 residues. V lost 1 base, J lost 14 bases, and 3 bases stayed unmatched. The germline V gene has CDR1 DFQATT and CDR2 SNEGSKA (reference sequence). CDR3 sequence: CSARVAGVEFF. In nucleotides, the CDR3 is TGCAGTGCTAGAGTAGCGGGAGTGGAGTTCTTC.

The chain has TRBV28 and TRBJ2-1; tentatively, D is TRBD1 or TRBD2 (5 bases each). V gave up 7 bases and J gave up 7 bases, with 23 bases separating them. The CDR3 length is 16 residues. Germline assignment: CDR1 MDHEN and CDR2 SYDVKM. The CDR3 loop reads CASMGDISSVVNEQFF. The CDR3 nucleotides are TGTGCCAGCATGGGGGATATTTCTTCCGTGGTGAATGAGCAGTTCTTC.

This chain joins TRBV5-4 and TRBJ1-4; a weak D match, TRBD1 (5 bases). V lost 0 bases and J lost 4, with 10 bases in between. CDR3 length equals 15 residues. Germline CDR1 reads SGHNT; CDR2 reads YYREEE (reference sequence). The CDR3: CASSLEQGLNEKLFF. The CDR3 nucleotides read TGTGCCAGCAGCTTGGAGCAGGGACTTAATGAAAAACTGTTTTTT.

This clone was counted a single time. The rearrangement joins TRBV5-4 to TRBJ2-2, with unresolved D. Trimming removed 4 bases at V and 2 bases at J, with 12 bases between. The CDR3 has 15 amino acids. Germline V gives CDR1 SGHNT, CDR2 YYREEE (reference sequence). DNA for the CDR3: TGTGCCAGCAGCCAGGCCAAGGGTAACACCGGGGAGCTGTTTTTT. Translating gives CASSQAKGNTGELFF.

V usage is TRBV2 and J usage is TRBJ1-2; maybe TRBD1 (5 bases). Between the trimmed V and J ends, which lost 1 base and 1 base, there was a span of 10 bases. CDR3 size: 15 residues. Germline CDR1 and CDR2: SNHLY and FYNNEI. The CDR3, as DNA: TGTGCCAGCAGTGAAGGACCGGGGGTTAACTATGGCTACACCTTC. Its protein product is CASSEGPGVNYGYTF.

The chain combines TRBV6-5 with TRBJ2-5, with D perhaps being TRBD1 or TRBD2 (5 bases each). V was pared by 5 bases and J by 1 base, with 14 bases between. CDR3 size: 15 residues. The germline V gene has CDR1 MNHEY and CDR2 SVGAGI. CDR3 DNA sequence: TGTGCCAGCAGTCACCCTTCGGGGCCCCAAGAGACCCAGTACTTC. Translating it yields CASSHPSGPQETQYF.

This chain joins TRBV5-1 and TRBJ1-4; weak D call: TRBD1 (6 bases). V gave up 4 bases and J gave up 0 bases, with 10 bases separating them. CDR1 and CDR2 (germline): SGHRS, YFSETQ. This CDR3 comprises 15 residues. CDR3 region: CASSPWTATNEKLFF. CDR3 nucleotide sequence: TGCGCCAGCAGCCCATGGACAGCAACTAATGAAAAACTGTTTTTT.

The V and J genes are TRBV10-3 and TRBJ1-1; tentatively, D is TRBD1 (5 bases). The CDR3 has 14 residues. Trimming cost V 7 bases and J 2 bases, with 14 bases left between them. Germline V lookup: CDR1 ENHRY, CDR2 SYGVKD. CDR3 in amino acids: CAINRDGLNTEAFF. The CDR3 DNA follows: TGTGCCATCAACCGGGACGGGCTAAACACTGAAGCTTTCTTT.

In its sample, this clone was seen once. This rearrangement joins TRBV28 to TRBJ2-2, with D uncertain. The germline V gene encodes CDR1 MDHEN and CDR2 SYDVKM. V was cut by 4 bases and J by 3 bases, with 6 bases left in between. The CDR3 totals 13 residues. CDR3 protein: CASSSRHTGELFF. The CDR3 region has the DNA TGTGCCAGCAGTTCACGGCACACCGGGGAGCTGTTTTTT.